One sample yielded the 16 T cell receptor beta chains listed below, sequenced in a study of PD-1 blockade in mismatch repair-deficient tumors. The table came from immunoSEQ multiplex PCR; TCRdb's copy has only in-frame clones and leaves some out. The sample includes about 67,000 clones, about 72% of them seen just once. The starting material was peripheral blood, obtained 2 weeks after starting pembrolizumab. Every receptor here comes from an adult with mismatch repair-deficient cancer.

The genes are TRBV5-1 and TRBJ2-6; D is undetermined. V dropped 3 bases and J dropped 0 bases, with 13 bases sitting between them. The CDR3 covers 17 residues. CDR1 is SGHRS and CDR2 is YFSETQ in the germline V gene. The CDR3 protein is CASSSQGPSSGANVLTF. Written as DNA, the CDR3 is TGCGCCAGCAGCTCCCAAGGACCCAGCTCTGGGGCCAACGTCCTGACTTTC.

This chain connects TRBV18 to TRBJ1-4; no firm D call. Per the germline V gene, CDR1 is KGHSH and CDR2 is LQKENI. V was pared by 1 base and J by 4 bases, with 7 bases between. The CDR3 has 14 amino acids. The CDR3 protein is CASSPRQRNEKLFF. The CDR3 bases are TGTGCCAGCTCACCACGGCAGCGTAATGAAAAACTGTTTTTT.

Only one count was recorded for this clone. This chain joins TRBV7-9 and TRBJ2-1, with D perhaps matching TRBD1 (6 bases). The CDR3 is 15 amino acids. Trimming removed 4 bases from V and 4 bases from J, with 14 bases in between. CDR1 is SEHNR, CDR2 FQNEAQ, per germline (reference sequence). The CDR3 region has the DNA TGTGCCAGCAGCTCCCCGGACAGCCGTTACAATGAGCAGTTCTTC. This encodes CASSSPDSRYNEQFF.

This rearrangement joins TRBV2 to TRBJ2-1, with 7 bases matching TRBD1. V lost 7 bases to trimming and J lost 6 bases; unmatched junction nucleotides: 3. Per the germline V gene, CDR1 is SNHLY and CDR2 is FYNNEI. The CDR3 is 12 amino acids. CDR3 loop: CASTRDSNEQFF. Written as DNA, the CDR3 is TGTGCCAGCACCCGGGACAGCAATGAGCAGTTCTTC.

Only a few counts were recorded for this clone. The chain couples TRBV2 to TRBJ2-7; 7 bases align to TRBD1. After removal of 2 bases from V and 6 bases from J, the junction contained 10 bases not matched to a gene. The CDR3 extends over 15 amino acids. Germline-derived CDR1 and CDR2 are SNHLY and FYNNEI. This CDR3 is CASSERPTGALEQYF. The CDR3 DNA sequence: TGTGCCAGCAGTGAACGGCCCACAGGGGCCCTCGAGCAGTACTTC.

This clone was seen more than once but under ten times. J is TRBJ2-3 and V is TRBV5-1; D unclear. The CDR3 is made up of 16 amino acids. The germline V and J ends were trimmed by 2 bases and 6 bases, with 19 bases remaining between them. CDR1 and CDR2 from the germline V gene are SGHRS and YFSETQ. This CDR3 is CASSFGVDDFSDTQYF. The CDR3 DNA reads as TGCGCCAGCAGCTTTGGCGTCGACGACTTCTCTGATACGCAGTATTTT.

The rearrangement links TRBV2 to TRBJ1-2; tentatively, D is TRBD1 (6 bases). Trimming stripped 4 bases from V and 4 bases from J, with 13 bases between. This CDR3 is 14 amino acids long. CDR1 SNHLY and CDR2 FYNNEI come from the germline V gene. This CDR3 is CASSVGGFSYGYTF. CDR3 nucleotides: TGTGCCAGCAGTGTAGGGGGATTTAGCTATGGCTACACCTTC. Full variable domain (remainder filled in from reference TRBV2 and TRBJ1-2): EPEVTQTPSHQVTQMGQEVILRCVPISNHLYFYWYRQILGQKVEFLVSFYNNEISEKSEIFDDQFSVERPDGSNFTLKIRSTKLEDSAMYFCASSVGGFSYGYTFGSGTRLTVV.

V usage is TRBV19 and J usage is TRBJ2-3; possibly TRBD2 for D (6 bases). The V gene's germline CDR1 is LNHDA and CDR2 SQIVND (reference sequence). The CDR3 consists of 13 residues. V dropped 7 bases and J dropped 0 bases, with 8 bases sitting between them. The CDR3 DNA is TGTGCCAGTAAACTAGCTAGCACAGATACGCAGTATTTT. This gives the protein CASKLASTDTQYF.

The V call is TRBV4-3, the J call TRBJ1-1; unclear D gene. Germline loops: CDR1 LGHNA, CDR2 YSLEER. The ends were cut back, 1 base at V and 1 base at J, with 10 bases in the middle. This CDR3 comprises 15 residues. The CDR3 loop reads CASSQAITRNTEAFF. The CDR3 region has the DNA TGCGCCAGCAGCCAAGCTATCACCCGGAACACTGAAGCTTTCTTT.

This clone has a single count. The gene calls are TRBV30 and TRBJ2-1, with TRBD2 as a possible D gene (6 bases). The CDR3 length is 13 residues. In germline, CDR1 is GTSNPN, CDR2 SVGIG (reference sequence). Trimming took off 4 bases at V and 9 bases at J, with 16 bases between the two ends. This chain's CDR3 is CAWNKVRGGEQFF. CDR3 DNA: TGTGCCTGGAATAAAGTGAGGGGAGGTGAGCAGTTCTTC.

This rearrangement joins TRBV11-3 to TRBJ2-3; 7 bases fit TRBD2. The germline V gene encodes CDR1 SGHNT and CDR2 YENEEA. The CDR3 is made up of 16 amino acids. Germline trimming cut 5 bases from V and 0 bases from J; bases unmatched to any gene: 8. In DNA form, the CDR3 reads TGTGCCAGCAGCCCGGGGAGCGGGGCTAGCACAGATACGCAGTATTTT. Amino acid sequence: CASSPGSGASTDTQYF.

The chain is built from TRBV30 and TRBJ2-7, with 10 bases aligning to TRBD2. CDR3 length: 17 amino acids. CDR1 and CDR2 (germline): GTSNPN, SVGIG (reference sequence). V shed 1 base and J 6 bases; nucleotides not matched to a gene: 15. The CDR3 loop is CAWSAIGRASGSGEQYF. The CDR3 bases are TGTGCCTGGAGTGCAATTGGTCGGGCTAGCGGGAGTGGCGAGCAGTACTTC.

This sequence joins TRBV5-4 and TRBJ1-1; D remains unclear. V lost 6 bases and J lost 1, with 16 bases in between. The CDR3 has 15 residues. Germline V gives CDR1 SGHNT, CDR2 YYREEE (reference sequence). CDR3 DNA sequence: TGTGCCAGCAACCTGGACGGGCGACCGAACACTGAAGCTTTCTTT. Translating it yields CASNLDGRPNTEAFF.

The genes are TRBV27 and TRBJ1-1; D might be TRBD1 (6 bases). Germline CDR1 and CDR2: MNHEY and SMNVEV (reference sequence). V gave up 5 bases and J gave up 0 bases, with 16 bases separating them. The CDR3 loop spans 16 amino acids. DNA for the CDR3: TGTGCCAGCAGTCACCCGACAGGTACGATGAACACTGAAGCTTTCTTT. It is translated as CASSHPTGTMNTEAFF.

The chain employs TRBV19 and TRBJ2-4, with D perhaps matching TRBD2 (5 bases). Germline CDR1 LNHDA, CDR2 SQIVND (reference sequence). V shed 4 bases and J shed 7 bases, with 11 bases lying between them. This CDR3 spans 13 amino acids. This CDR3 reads CASSNGVGNIQYF. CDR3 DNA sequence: TGTGCCAGTAGTAACGGGGTAGGGAACATTCAGTACTTC.

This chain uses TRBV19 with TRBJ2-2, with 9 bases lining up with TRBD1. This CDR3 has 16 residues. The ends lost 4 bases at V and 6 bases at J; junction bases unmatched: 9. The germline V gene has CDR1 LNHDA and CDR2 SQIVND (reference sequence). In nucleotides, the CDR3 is TGTGCCAGTAGTACAACCGGGACAGGGTCCCCCGGGGAGCTGTTTTTT. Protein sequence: CASSTTGTGSPGELFF.